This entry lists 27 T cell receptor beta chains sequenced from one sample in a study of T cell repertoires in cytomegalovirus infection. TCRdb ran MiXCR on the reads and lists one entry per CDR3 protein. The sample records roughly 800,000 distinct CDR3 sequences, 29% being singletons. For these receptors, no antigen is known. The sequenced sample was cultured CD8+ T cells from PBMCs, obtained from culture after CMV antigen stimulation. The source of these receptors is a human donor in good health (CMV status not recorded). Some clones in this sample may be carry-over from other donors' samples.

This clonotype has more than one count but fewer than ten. DNA for the CDR3: TGTGCCAGCAGCTTAAACGGGGGGAACACCGGGGAGCTGTTTTTT. Residues: CASSLNGGNTGELFF. The chain carries TRBV5-5 and TRBJ2-2; D perhaps matches TRBD2 (6 bases). Germline V gene data show CDR1 as SGHKS and CDR2 as YYEKEE (reference sequence). The V end lost 2 bases, the J end lost 1 base, and 9 bases lay between the germline ends. The CDR3 is 15 amino acids.

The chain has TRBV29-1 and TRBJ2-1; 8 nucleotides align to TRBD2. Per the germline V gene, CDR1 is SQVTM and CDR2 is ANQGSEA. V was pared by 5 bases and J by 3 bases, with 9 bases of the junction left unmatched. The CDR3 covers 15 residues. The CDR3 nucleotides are TGCAGCGTTTTCGGGGGGCGGGGGGACTACAATGAGCAGTTCTTC. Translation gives CSVFGGRGDYNEQFF.

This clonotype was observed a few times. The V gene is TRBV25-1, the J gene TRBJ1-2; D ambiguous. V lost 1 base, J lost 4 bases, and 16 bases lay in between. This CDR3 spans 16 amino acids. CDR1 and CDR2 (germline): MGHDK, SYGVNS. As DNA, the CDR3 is TGTGCCAGCAGTGAATTCTTCCTACAAGGTCCCTATGGCTACACCTTC. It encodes CASSEFFLQGPYGYTF.

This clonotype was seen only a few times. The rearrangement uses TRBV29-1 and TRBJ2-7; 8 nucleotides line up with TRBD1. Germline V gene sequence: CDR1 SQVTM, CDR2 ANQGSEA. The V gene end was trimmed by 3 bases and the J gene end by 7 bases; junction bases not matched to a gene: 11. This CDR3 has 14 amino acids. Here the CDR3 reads CSVDPTGGVGEQYF. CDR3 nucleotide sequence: TGCAGCGTTGACCCAACAGGGGGAGTGGGGGAGCAGTACTTC.

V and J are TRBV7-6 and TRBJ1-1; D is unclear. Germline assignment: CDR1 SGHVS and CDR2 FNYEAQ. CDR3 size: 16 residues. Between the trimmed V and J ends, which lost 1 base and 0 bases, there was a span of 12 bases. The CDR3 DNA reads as TGTGCCAGCAGCTTAGGCGGGGAGGGCATGAACACTGAAGCTTTCTTT. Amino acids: CASSLGGEGMNTEAFF.

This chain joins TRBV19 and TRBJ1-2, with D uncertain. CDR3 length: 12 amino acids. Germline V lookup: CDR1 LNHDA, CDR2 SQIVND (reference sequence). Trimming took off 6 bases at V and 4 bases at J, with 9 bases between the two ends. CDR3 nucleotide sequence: TGTGCCAGTAGACAACCCTCCTATGGCTACACCTTC. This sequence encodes CASRQPSYGYTF.

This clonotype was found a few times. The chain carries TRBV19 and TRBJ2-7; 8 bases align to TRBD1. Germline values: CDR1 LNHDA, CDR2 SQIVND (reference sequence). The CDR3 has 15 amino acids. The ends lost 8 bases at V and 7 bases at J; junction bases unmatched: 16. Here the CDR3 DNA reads TGTGCCAGTCAAGGACAGGGAGGAAATGTTGGGGAGCAGTACTTC. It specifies CASQGQGGNVGEQYF.

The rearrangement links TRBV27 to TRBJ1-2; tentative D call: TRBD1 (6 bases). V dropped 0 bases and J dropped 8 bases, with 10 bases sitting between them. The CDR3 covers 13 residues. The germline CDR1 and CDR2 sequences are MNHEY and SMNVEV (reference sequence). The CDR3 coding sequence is TGTGCCAGCAGTTTATCGAAGGGGGGGGGCTACACCTTC. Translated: CASSLSKGGGYTF.

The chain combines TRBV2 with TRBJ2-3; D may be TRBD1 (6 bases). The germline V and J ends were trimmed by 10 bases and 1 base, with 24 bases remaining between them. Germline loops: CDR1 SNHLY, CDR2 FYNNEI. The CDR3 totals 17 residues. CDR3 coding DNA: TGTGCCATCGTAGGGGAAGGGGGTCTGGCCGGCACAGATACGCAGTATTTT. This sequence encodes CAIVGEGGLAGTDTQYF.

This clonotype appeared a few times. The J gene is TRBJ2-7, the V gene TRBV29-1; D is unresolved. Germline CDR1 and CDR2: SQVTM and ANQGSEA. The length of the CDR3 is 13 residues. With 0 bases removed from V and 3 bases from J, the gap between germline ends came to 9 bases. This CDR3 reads CSVEDPHSYEQYV. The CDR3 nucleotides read TGCAGCGTTGAAGATCCACACAGCTACGAGCAGTACGTC.

Written as DNA, the CDR3 is TGTGCCAGCAGTTACTCGACGGACTGGGGCGGCGGGGAGCTGTTTTTT. This gives the protein CASSYSTDWGGGELFF. The rearrangement links TRBV6-5 to TRBJ2-2; D could derive from TRBD1 or TRBD2 (5 bases each). V was shortened by 0 bases and J by 7 bases, with 15 bases between the two germline ends. This CDR3 comprises 16 residues. Germline CDR1 and CDR2: MNHEY and SVGAGI.

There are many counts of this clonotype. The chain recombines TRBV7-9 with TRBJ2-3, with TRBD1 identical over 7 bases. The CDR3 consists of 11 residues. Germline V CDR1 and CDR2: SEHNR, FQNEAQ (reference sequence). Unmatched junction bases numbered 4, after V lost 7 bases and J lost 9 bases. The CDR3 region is CASNLRGTQYF. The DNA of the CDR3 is TGTGCCAGCAACCTCAGGGGGACGCAGTATTTT.

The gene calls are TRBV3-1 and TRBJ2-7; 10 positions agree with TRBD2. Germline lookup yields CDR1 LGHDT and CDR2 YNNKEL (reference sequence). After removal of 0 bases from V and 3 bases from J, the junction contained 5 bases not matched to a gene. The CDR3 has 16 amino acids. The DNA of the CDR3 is TGTGCCAGCAGCCAAGATTACACTAGCGGGATCTACGAGCAGTACTTC. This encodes CASSQDYTSGIYEQYF.

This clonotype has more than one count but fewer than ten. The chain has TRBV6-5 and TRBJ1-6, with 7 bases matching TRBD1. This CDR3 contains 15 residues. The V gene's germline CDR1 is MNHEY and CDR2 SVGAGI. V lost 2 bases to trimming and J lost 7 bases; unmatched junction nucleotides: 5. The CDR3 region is CASSYDGTANSPLHF. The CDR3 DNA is TGTGCCAGCAGTTACGACGGGACAGCCAATTCACCCCTCCACTTT.

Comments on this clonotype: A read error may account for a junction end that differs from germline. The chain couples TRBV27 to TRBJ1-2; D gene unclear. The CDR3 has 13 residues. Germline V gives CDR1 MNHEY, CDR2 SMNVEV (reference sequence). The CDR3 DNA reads TGTGCCAACAGTTTTGGCGGATTATATGGCTACACCTTC. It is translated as CANSFGGLYGYTF.

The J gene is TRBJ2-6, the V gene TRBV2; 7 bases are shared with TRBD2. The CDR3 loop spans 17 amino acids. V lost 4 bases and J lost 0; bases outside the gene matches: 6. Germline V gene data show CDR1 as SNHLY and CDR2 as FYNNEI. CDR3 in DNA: TGTGCCAGCAGTGTGAGGGACTACCTCTCTGGGGCCAACGTCCTGACTTTC. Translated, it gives CASSVRDYLSGANVLTF.

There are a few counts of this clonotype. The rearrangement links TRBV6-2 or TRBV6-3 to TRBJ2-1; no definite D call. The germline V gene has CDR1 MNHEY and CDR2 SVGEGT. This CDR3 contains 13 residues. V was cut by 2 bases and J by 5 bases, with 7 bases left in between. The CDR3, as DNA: TGTGCCAGCAGTTACGATATGGACAATGAGCAGTTCTTC. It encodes CASSYDMDNEQFF.

This CDR3 reads CASRPGRRSYNEQFF. Here the CDR3 DNA reads TGTGCCAGCAGACCGGGGCGCAGGTCCTACAATGAGCAGTTCTTC. The genes are TRBV27 and TRBJ2-1; D tentatively fits TRBD1 or TRBD2 (5 bases each). In germline, CDR1 is MNHEY, CDR2 SMNVEV (reference sequence). The CDR3 runs 15 residues. Deletions cut 6 bases from V and 1 base from J, with 13 bases between.

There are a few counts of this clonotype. Here the CDR3 DNA reads TGTGCCAGAGGTGGTAGCCAAGAGACCCAGTACTTC. Translation: CARGGSQETQYF. The rearrangement links TRBV6-1 to TRBJ2-5; D gene unclear. Germline V gene lookup returns CDR1 MNHNS and CDR2 SASEGT. With 9 bases removed from V and 1 base from J, the gap between germline ends came to 9 bases. The CDR3 loop spans 12 amino acids.

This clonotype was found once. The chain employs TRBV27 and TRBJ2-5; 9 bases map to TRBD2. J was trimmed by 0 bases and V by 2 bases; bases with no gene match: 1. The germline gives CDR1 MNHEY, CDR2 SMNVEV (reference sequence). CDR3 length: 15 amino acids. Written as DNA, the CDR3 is TGTGCCAGCAGTTTAGCGGGGGGGAACCAAGAGACCCAGTACTTC. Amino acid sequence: CASSLAGGNQETQYF.

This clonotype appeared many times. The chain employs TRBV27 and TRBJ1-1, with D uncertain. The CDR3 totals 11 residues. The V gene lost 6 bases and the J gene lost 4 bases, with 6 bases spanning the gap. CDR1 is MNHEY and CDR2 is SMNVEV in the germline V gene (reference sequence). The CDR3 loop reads CASSSVTEAFF. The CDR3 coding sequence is TGTGCCAGCAGCTCGGTCACTGAAGCTTTCTTT.

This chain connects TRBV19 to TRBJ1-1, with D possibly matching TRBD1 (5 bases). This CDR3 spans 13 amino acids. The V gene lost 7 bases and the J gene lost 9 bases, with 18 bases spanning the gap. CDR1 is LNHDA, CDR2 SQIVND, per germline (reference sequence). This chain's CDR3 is CASISPLTGQAFF. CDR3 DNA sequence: TGTGCCAGTATTAGCCCCCTGACGGGGCAAGCTTTCTTT.

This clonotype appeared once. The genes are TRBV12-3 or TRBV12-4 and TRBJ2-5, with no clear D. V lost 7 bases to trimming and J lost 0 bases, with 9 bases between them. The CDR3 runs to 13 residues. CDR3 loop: CASTQSNQETQYF. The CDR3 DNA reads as TGTGCCAGCACTCAGAGTAACCAAGAGACCCAGTACTTC.

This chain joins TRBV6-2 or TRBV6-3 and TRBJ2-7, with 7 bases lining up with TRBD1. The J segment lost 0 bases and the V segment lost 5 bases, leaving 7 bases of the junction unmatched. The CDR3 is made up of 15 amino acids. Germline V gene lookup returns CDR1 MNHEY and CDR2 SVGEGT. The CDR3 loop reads CASSPRDRASYEQYV. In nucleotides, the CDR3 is TGTGCCAGCAGTCCCCGAGACAGGGCCTCCTACGAGCAGTACGTC.

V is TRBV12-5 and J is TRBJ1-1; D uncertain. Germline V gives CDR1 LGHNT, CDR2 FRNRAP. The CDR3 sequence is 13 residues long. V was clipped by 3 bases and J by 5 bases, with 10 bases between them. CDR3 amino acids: CASGFSGVTEAFF. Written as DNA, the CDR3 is TGTGCTAGTGGTTTTAGCGGTGTTACTGAAGCTTTCTTT.

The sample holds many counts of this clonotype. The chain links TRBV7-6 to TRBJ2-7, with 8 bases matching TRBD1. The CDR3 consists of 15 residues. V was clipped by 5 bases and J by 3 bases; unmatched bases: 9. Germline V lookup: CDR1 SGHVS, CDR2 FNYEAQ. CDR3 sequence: CASSGLDRGFYEQYF. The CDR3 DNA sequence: TGTGCCAGCAGCGGCCTTGACAGGGGTTTCTACGAGCAGTACTTC.

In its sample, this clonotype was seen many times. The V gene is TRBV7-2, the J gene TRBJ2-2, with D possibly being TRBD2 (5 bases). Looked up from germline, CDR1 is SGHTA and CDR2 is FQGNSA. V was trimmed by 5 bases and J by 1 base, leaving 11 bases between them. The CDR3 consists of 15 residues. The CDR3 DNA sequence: TGTGCCAGCAGCCACGGGGTGGGGAACACCGGGGAGCTGTTTTTT. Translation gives CASSHGVGNTGELFF. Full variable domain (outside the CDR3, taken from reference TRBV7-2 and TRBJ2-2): GAGVSQSPSNKVTEKGKDVELRCDPISGHTALYWYRQSLGQGLEFLIYFQGNSAPDKSGLPSDRFSAERTGGSVSTLTIQRTQQEDSAVYLCASSHGVGNTGELFFGEGSRLTVL.